This T cell receptor beta chain is drawn from a study of Graves' ophthalmopathy and Graves' hyperthyroidism. This clonotype was recorded many times. The antigen is undetermined. Findings of the study overall: Discrimination between ophthalmopathy and stable hyperthyroidism by a 13-signature model showed 87.88% sensitivity and 70% to 82% specificity.

The authors amplified TCR beta CDR3 regions from RNA transcripts. Second-round multiplex PCR came after a first-round RT-PCR that employed HTBI primers. From the multiplex PCR reads, TCRdb called clonotypes with MiXCR, one entry per CDR3 protein. The sample lists under 350,000 distinct CDR3 sequences, 17% occurring once. The CDR3 covers 15 residues. The germline gives CDR1 DFQATT, CDR2 SNEGSKA (reference sequence). Trimming removed 3 bases from V and 0 bases from J, with 12 bases in between. Presentation of ophthalmopathy in the donors involved moderate-to-severe activity, CAS ≥3, NOSPECS ≥4 and a duration under 3 months.

The receptor's source is an adult man with Graves' ophthalmopathy. The sequencing sample was made of peripheral blood. The rearrangement uses TRBV20-1 and TRBJ1-5; D gene uncertain. CDR3 in DNA: TGCAGTGCTAGGCGCGTAGGCAATAGCAATCAGCCCCAGCATTTT. This sequence encodes CSARRVGNSNQPQHF.